This TCR beta chain emerged from a study of shared clonotypes between healthy human individuals. Study summary: Per donor, CD8 memory used one plate, CD8 naive used two, CD4 memory used three and CD4 naive used three. Broader study findings: Limited genetic and exposure-history diversity came from having few donors. How much donors shared clonotypes was expected to be affected by sequencing depth.

Several immunoSEQ plates held equal portions of the genomic DNA taken from each subset. Generated by immunoSEQ multiplex PCR, the TCRdb table keeps only in-frame clones and is missing some. The table lists more than 2,000,000 clones, more than 80% of them singletons, with 0.35% to 0.45% in the top ten. Germline V gene sequence: CDR1 MDHEN, CDR2 SYDVKM. The CDR3 loop spans 14 amino acids. J lost 3 bases, V lost 11 bases, and 7 bases had no gene match. In regard to this clone: Its antigen remains unknown.

The TCR originated in a man in his late teens or twenties in good health. Some clones in this sample may be carry-over from other donors' samples. Input material: naive CD4+ T cells from PBMCs. The subset denotes: CD45RA+ positively selected. The chain recombines TRBV28 with TRBJ2-4; 10 positions agree with TRBD1. In DNA form, the CDR3 reads TGTGCCTCCGGGGACAGGGGCCGCAAAAACATTCAGTACTTC. Its protein is CASGDRGRKNIQYF.